Listed below are T cell receptor beta chains from one sample, sequenced in a study of blood T cell repertoires in COVID-19. Produced via immunoSEQ multiplex PCR; TCRdb's table is partial and in-frame only. The repertoire holds about 250,000 clones, with around 83% as singletons. The sequenced sample consisted of peripheral blood. The receptors stem from a woman in her forties who had recovered from COVID-19. CDR3s include the opening cysteine and the closing phenylalanine or tryptophan. The D gene is left open where the match is weak. Clone size, where shown, is once, few, many, or a class for clones that have expanded.

j_call d_call clone_size v_call cdr3_aa cdr3_nt
TRBJ1-2 . . TRBV28 CATPTVGGDYGYTF TGTGCCACCCCGACGGTGGGGGGGGACTATGGCTACACCTTC
TRBJ2-1 . . TRBV7-9 CASTAPRHYNEQFF TGTGCCAGCACCGCCCCGCGACATTACAATGAGCAGTTCTTC
TRBJ1-1 TRBD1 . TRBV3-1/TRBV3-2 CASSQYGSAGGPEAFF TGTGCCAGCAGCCAATACGGATCTGCAGGGGGGCCTGAAGCTTTCTTT
TRBJ1-2 . . TRBV28 CASSFKSYGYTF TGTGCCAGCAGTTTCAAGAGCTATGGCTACACCTTC
TRBJ2-2 . once TRBV15 CATSTGSNTGELFF TGTGCCACCAGCACAGGGTCGAACACCGGGGAGCTGTTTTTT
TRBJ2-1 . . TRBV6-4 CASSDVRGAVDEQFF TGTGCCAGCAGTGACGTCCGGGGGGCCGTGGATGAGCAGTTCTTC
TRBJ2-1 . . TRBV24-1 CATSDPRGWGFF TGTGCCACCAGTGACCCTCGGGGTTGGGGGTTCTTC
TRBJ1-6 . . TRBV4-1 CASSQAGHNNSPLHF TGCGCCAGCAGCCAAGCGGGACATAACAATTCACCCCTCCACTTT
TRBJ2-5 TRBD1 . TRBV6-5 CASSYSGQMETQYF TGTGCCAGCAGTTACTCGGGACAGATGGAGACCCAGTACTTC
TRBJ1-5 TRBD1 . TRBV5-3 CARSLSWGQGAKDNQPQHF TGTGCCAGAAGCTTGAGTTGGGGGCAGGGGGCTAAGGACAATCAGCCCCAGCATTTT
TRBJ2-7 TRBD1 . TRBV27 CASSTHRQGGDEQYF TGTGCCAGCAGTACGCATCGACAGGGCGGCGACGAGCAGTACTTC
TRBJ1-1 TRBD1 . TRBV5-1 CASSQDRGTEAFF TGCGCCAGCAGTCAGGACAGGGGAACTGAAGCTTTCTTT
TRBJ2-7 TRBD1 . TRBV7-2 CASSPRQGPSYEQYF TGTGCCAGCAGCCCCCGACAGGGCCCCTCCTACGAGCAGTACTTC
TRBJ2-1 TRBD1 . TRBV19 CASSIDRGTGGYQFF TGTGCCAGTAGTATAGATCGGGGGACAGGGGGGTATCAGTTCTTC
TRBJ2-6 TRBD1 . TRBV10-3 CATDRDQSSGANVLTF TGTGCCACCGACAGGGACCAGTCTTCGGGGGCCAACGTCCTGACTTTC
TRBJ2-2 . . TRBV24-1 CATSDLGEGTGELFF TGTGCCACCAGTGATTTGGGTGAGGGCACCGGGGAGCTGTTTTTT
TRBJ2-1 TRBD1 . TRBV19 CASSPTGVYNEQFF TGTGCCAGTAGTCCTACAGGGGTCTACAATGAGCAGTTCTTC
TRBJ2-3 . . TRBV6-5 CASSIGAGTDTQYF TGTGCCAGCTCAATCGGTGCCGGCACAGATACGCAGTATTTT
TRBJ2-7 . . TRBV19 CASSTLLTQGWSEQYF TGTGCCAGTAGTACGCTTTTAACACAGGGATGGAGCGAGCAGTACTTC
TRBJ2-1 TRBD1 . TRBV9 CASSVVSGTGRYNEQFF TGTGCCAGCAGCGTAGTCTCCGGGACAGGGCGCTACAATGAGCAGTTCTTC
TRBJ2-2 . . TRBV16 CASSQSWGPNTGELFF TGTGCCAGCAGCCAATCATGGGGGCCGAACACCGGGGAGCTGTTTTTT
TRBJ1-2 TRBD1 . TRBV28 CATGTVYGYTF TGTGCCACCGGGACAGTCTATGGCTACACCTTC
TRBJ2-3 . . TRBV5-1 CASSPGTLDTDTQYF TGCGCCAGCAGCCCGGGGACACTGGACACAGATACGCAGTATTTT
TRBJ1-5 . once TRBV6-5 CASRGTRQSNQPQHF TGTGCCAGCAGAGGGACAAGGCAATCCAATCAGCCCCAGCATTTT
TRBJ2-5 TRBD2 . TRBV7-2 CASAGTSGPGAQYF TGTGCCAGCGCCGGGACTAGCGGCCCCGGGGCCCAGTACTTC
TRBJ1-4 . . TRBV30 CAWSLTGLTEKLFF TGTGCCTGGAGTTTAACAGGGTTAACTGAAAAACTGTTTTTT
TRBJ2-5 TRBD1 . TRBV7-9 CASSRDRASETQYF TGTGCCAGCAGCCGGGACAGGGCGAGCGAGACCCAGTACTTC
TRBJ2-7 . . TRBV2 CASSEQGLNEQYF TGTGCCAGCAGCGAGCAGGGTTTGAACGAGCAGTACTTC
TRBJ1-2 . once TRBV10-3 CAIGILGGAYGYTF TGTGCCATCGGCATACTTGGGGGGGCGTATGGCTACACCTTC
TRBJ2-2 TRBD2 . TRBV28 CASRGGLGFHGELFF TGTGCCAGCCGGGGGGGACTCGGCTTTCACGGGGAGCTGTTTTTT
TRBJ2-7 . . TRBV7-9 CASSGGKREGDSYEQYF TGTGCCAGCAGCGGAGGTAAAAGGGAGGGGGACTCCTACGAGCAGTACTTC
TRBJ1-5 . . TRBV6-5 CASSLDTYSNQPQHF TGTGCCAGCAGTCTCGACACCTATAGCAATCAGCCCCAGCATTTT
TRBJ2-1 . . TRBV5-1 CASSLGDGGGDEQFF TGCGCCAGCAGCTTGGGCGATGGAGGGGGCGATGAGCAGTTCTTC
TRBJ1-2 . . TRBV29-1 CSVEDGGNYGYTF TGCAGCGTTGAAGATGGAGGTAACTATGGCTACACCTTC
TRBJ2-2 . many TRBV28 CASSLESTGELFF TGTGCCAGCAGTTTAGAGAGCACCGGGGAGCTGTTTTTT
TRBJ2-5 TRBD1 few TRBV30 CAWGQGVVETQYF TGTGCCTGGGGACAGGGGGTGGTAGAGACCCAGTACTTC
TRBJ1-2 TRBD1 . TRBV4-2 CASSHHEGRRGYGYTF TGTGCCAGCAGCCACCACGAGGGGCGCAGGGGGTATGGCTACACCTTC
TRBJ1-1 TRBD1 . TRBV5-5 CASSSDQGAHTEAFF TGTGCCAGCAGCTCGGATCAGGGGGCGCACACTGAAGCTTTCTTT